Listed here is a single T cell receptor (beta chain). Unsorted whole blood served as the source of blood RNA, and germline DNA was extracted as well. This CDR3 contains 15 residues. Trimming pared 0 bases from V and 3 bases from J, leaving 9 bases between. Per germline, CDR1 LNHDA and CDR2 SQIVND (reference sequence). These data are taken from a study of tumor-infiltrating lymphocytes in primary liver carcinoma. From 500 ng total RNA, TCR beta cDNA was generated with a primer in the constant region. Employing slightly modified ARM-PCR, three nested multiplex PCR rounds were run, and these gave rise to the TCR beta libraries. Primers for the first two PCR rounds were TRBV1-TRBV30 forward primers and a C-beta reverse primer (approximately 10 cycles per round). TCRdb redid the calling of the multiplex PCR reads with MiXCR, one entry per CDR3 protein. The table has approximately 300,000 distinct CDR3 sequences, 50% to 70% seen once.

The rearrangement links TRBV19 to TRBJ2-1; D is undetermined. This receptor was obtained from a man aged 35 to 55 with primary liver carcinoma and hepatitis B virus infection. The sequenced sample was peripheral blood. The chain's CDR3 is CASSIEEQVYNEQFF. The CDR3 bases are TGTGCCAGTAGTATAGAGGAACAAGTCTACAATGAGCAGTTCTTC. The full variable domain, in which reference TRBV19 and TRBJ2-1 provide the parts outside the CDR3, is DGGITQSPKYLFRKEGQNVTLSCEQNLNHDAMYWYRQDPGQGLRLIYYSQIVNDFQKGDIAEGYSVSREKKESFPLTVTSAQKNPTAFYLCASSIEEQVYNEQFFGPGTRLTVL.